This T cell receptor (beta chain) was recovered during a study of T-cell reconstitution after alpha-beta-depleted transplantation in children. Regarding the study as a whole: It was newly produced T cells that mostly accounted for T-cell counts and diversity one year after transplant. Expanded clones from the graft, numbering several hundred, reportedly supplied alpha-beta T cells about two months after transplant. The study traced high day-60 TCRbeta diversity in some patients to surviving recipient T cells and thymic progenitors.

Researchers prepared the TCRbeta library using unique molecular identifiers, the study reports. Via MiXCR, TCRdb re-called the PCR reads, giving one row per CDR3 protein. The sample lists 500,000 to 750,000 distinct CDR3 sequences, 25% to 30% seen once, with under 45% in the top ten. About this clonotype itself: What it recognizes is unknown.

The sample consisted of PBMCs, taken before TCRalphabeta/CD19-depleted stem cell transplant. The source of this sequence is a boy younger than two with Wiskott-Aldrich syndrome, due to receive a stem cell transplant.

Here the CDR3 reads CASSLMGQGHNEQFF. The CDR3 nucleotides are TGTGCCAGCAGCTTAATGGGACAGGGGCACAATGAGCAGTTCTTC. V and J are TRBV7-2 and TRBJ2-1; 10 nucleotides line up with TRBD1. CDR3 size: 15 residues. Trimming at V came to 2 bases and at J to 5 bases, leaving 3 bases not matched to a gene. Germline V gene sequence: CDR1 SGHTA, CDR2 FQGNSA.